This T cell receptor beta chain was sequenced during a study of blood T cell repertoires in COVID-19. Study as a whole: Samples taken during acute and convalescent COVID-19 were collected in the United States, Italy and Spain.

Repertoires were generated with immunoSEQ multiplex PCR, while TCRdb's copy carries only in-frame clones and drops some. The table lists roughly 14,000 clones, about 83% of them singletons, with 15% to 20% in the top ten. Germline CDR1 SGDLS, CDR2 YYNGEE. The ends were cut back, 2 bases at V and 5 bases at J, with 17 bases in the middle. This CDR3 has 15 residues. The source of this sequence is a human donor with active COVID-19. The donor label of this sample is uncertain. Material: peripheral blood. V and J are TRBV9 and TRBJ2-7, with D possibly being TRBD1 (6 bases). This CDR3 reads CASSVGQGRFHEQYF. The CDR3 DNA sequence: TGTGCCAGCAGCGTCGGGCAGGGGCGGTTTCACGAGCAGTACTTC.